Listed below are T cell receptor beta chains from one sample, sequenced in a study of blood T cell repertoires in COVID-19. TCRdb's copy holds only in-frame clones and misses some; the assay was immunoSEQ multiplex PCR. Found here are over 120,000 clones, 75% to 90% of them singletons; the top ten hold approximately 10%. Sequenced sample: PBMCs or T cells enriched from blood (not recorded which). These receptors were obtained from a man in his sixties who had recovered from COVID-19. Each CDR3 is given with its conserved first and last residue. The D gene is left open where the match is weak. Expanded clones get a size class; other rows say once, few or many, or leave the size out.

D,size,V,J,CDR3,DNA
TRBD1,once,TRBV6-5,TRBJ1-1,CASQRTGFSTEAFF,TGTGCCAGCCAAAGGACAGGATTTAGCACTGAAGCTTTCTTT
NA,NA,TRBV5-5,TRBJ1-3,CASSFSPLLSGNTIYF,TGTGCCAGCAGCTTCTCTCCACTCCTCTCTGGAAACACCATATATTTT
NA,NA,TRBV28,TRBJ2-5,CASSLGLSLGQYF,TGTGCCAGCAGTCTCGGACTATCCCTCGGCCAGTACTTC
TRBD2,NA,TRBV6-5,TRBJ2-7,CASSYSLLAVEQYF,TGTGCCAGCAGTTACTCTTTACTAGCGGTCGAGCAGTACTTC
TRBD2,NA,TRBV6-6,TRBJ2-5,CASGGLAGKETQYF,TGTGCCAGCGGGGGACTAGCGGGTAAAGAGACCCAGTACTTC
TRBD1,NA,TRBV30,TRBJ1-5,CAAMPRDSHNQPQHF,TGTGCCGCCATGCCACGGGACAGCCACAATCAGCCCCAGCATTTT
TRBD2,NA,TRBV3-1/TRBV3-2,TRBJ2-4,CASSQGLAGAQYF,TGTGCCAGCAGCCAGGGACTAGCGGGAGCTCAGTACTTC
TRBD2,NA,TRBV2,TRBJ2-7,CASSGLAGGRYEQYF,TGTGCCAGCAGTGGTTTAGCGGGAGGACGCTACGAGCAGTACTTC
TRBD1,NA,TRBV5-1,TRBJ2-4,CASSFRDRGGIQYF,TGCGCCAGCAGCTTCCGGGACAGGGGAGGCATTCAGTACTTC
TRBD2,NA,TRBV5-4,TRBJ2-7,CASSLGGRASVAEQYF,TGTGCCAGCAGCTTGGGCGGGAGAGCATCGGTCGCCGAGCAGTACTTC
NA,NA,TRBV7-8,TRBJ1-3,CASSPTDFSGNTIYF,TGTGCCAGCAGCCCTACCGACTTTTCCGGAAACACCATATATTTT
TRBD2,NA,TRBV9,TRBJ2-3,CASSASGSGNTQYF,TGTGCCAGCAGCGCTAGCGGGAGCGGGAATACGCAGTATTTT